This T cell receptor (beta chain) was sequenced for a study of cytomegalovirus exposure and HLA in healthy donors. Study background: Earlier, 180 million or so T cells were analyzed, and about 100 million unique TCR beta sequences were found among them. As released early, the data held roughly 85 million unique TCRs from HLA-typed donors.

Study-level points and caveats: As was reported, the HLA-A and HLA-B alleles of most subjects were accurately predicted from TCR beta sequences. Later examination showed HLA-associated TCR beta chains had greater clonal expansion than equally common others.

Amplification used 60 Vbeta primers and 13 Jbeta primers. The assay was immunoSEQ multiplex PCR, and TCRdb's table has in-frame clones only and misses some. The sample lists over 100,000 clones; 74% were seen once. On this clone: The antigen is unknown.

This CDR3 has 17 residues. Unmatched junction bases numbered 6, after V lost 6 bases and J lost 0 bases. Germline V gives CDR1 MNHEY, CDR2 SMNVEV (reference sequence). The chain has TRBV27 and TRBJ2-6, with 9 positions matching TRBD1. The clonotype comes from a man aged 35-49 years in good health and CMV-seropositive. Sequences were obtained from PBMCs. The CDR3 protein is CASRGTGLGSGANVLTF. Here the CDR3 DNA reads TGTGCCAGCAGGGGGACAGGGCTAGGCTCTGGGGCCAACGTCCTGACTTTC.